One and the same sample provided the 31 T cell receptor beta chains below, sequenced in a study of T cells in Graves' hyperthyroidism and ophthalmopathy. The TCR beta CDR3 regions underwent amplification using RNA transcripts as the source. During a first-round RT-PCR of the TCR CDR3, the HTBI primer set was used. MiXCR, run by TCRdb on the multiplex PCR reads, gives a single entry per CDR3 protein. The table includes approximately 270,000 distinct CDR3 sequences, about 15% detected once. What was sequenced was blood. Every receptor here comes from a woman between 35 and 50 years old with Graves' hyperthyroidism that later progressed to Graves' ophthalmopathy.

About this clonotype itself: This sequence may be a read error, since a much larger clone differs from it by one base. This rearrangement joins TRBV12-3 or TRBV12-4 to TRBJ1-5, with D perhaps matching TRBD1 (5 bases). Deletions cut 7 bases from V and 0 bases from J, with 10 bases between. The CDR3 contains 14 residues. The CDR3 DNA is TGTGCCAGCAAGGCAGGGTATAGCAATCAGCCCCAGCATTTT. This sequence encodes CASKAGYSNQPQHF.

In its sample, this clonotype was seen many times. The genes are TRBV12-3 or TRBV12-4 and TRBJ1-5; 7 bases align to TRBD1. Trimming cost V 5 bases and J 6 bases; bases outside gene matches: 16. This CDR3 region has 17 residues. Here the CDR3 reads CASSTFGQARNFQPQHF. The DNA for the CDR3 is TGTGCCAGCAGTACCTTCGGACAGGCAAGGAACTTTCAGCCCCAGCATTTT.

This clonotype showed up many times. The gene calls are TRBV4-1 and TRBJ1-5; D ambiguous. The germline gives CDR1 MGHRA, CDR2 YSYEKL. V dropped 2 bases and J dropped 2 bases, with 16 bases sitting between them. CDR3 size: 17 residues. The CDR3 spells CASSQFRLGFGNQPQHF. The CDR3 region has the DNA TGCGCCAGCAGCCAATTCCGACTGGGCTTCGGCAATCAGCCCCAGCATTTT.

The chain uses TRBV11-2 and TRBJ1-1, with D possibly matching TRBD1 (5 bases). The germline CDR1 and CDR2 sequences are SGHAT and FQNNGV. The CDR3 sequence is 17 residues long. V was trimmed by 6 bases and J by 4 bases, leaving 24 bases between them. The CDR3 is CASSSPSRGAVSTEAFF. The CDR3 coding sequence is TGTGCCAGCAGTTCCCCCTCCCGGGGCGCGGTGAGCACTGAAGCTTTCTTT.

This clonotype was seen repeatedly, ten times or more. V and J are TRBV27 and TRBJ1-2, with 10 bases that match TRBD1. This CDR3 contains 15 residues. Germline V gene sequence: CDR1 MNHEY, CDR2 SMNVEV (reference sequence). The J segment lost 7 bases and the V segment lost 5 bases, leaving 10 bases of the junction unmatched. CDR3 sequence: CASSPIGQGGGGYTF. Written as DNA, the CDR3 is TGTGCCAGCAGTCCTATAGGACAGGGGGGAGGTGGCTACACCTTC.

This clonotype appeared many times. This chain uses TRBV28 with TRBJ2-7; 7 nucleotides agree with TRBD1. CDR1 and CDR2 from the germline V gene are MDHEN and SYDVKM. The CDR3 is made up of 14 amino acids. The V and J ends lost 3 bases and 5 bases, in that order; junction bases with no gene match: 7. The CDR3 is CASSLFQGVDEQYF. CDR3 sequence (DNA): TGTGCCAGCAGTTTGTTTCAGGGGGTGGACGAGCAGTACTTC.

This clonotype was found many times. This rearrangement joins TRBV20-1 to TRBJ2-5, with D maybe TRBD2 (5 bases). The CDR3 length is 15 residues. CDR1 is DFQATT, CDR2 SNEGSKA, per germline (reference sequence). V dropped 0 bases and J dropped 1 base, with 12 bases sitting between them. In nucleotides, the CDR3 is TGCAGTGCTAGAGATTGGCAGCGGAGCCAAGAGACCCAGTACTTC. Protein product: CSARDWQRSQETQYF.

Details on this clonotype: A read error may produce the germline difference seen at one junction end. The rearrangement joins TRBV12-3 or TRBV12-4 to TRBJ2-5; D is possibly TRBD1 or TRBD2 (5 bases each). The CDR3 sequence is 14 residues long. CDR3 residues: CASTFGDQRETRYF. CDR3 sequence (DNA): TGTGCCAGCACCTTCGGGGACCAACGAGAGACCCGGTACTTC.

The chain employs TRBV20-1 and TRBJ1-5, with D maybe TRBD1 (5 bases). CDR3 length: 14 amino acids. Germline-derived CDR1 and CDR2 are DFQATT and SNEGSKA (reference sequence). With 1 base removed from V and 6 bases from J, the gap between germline ends came to 13 bases. CDR3 region: CSARGDSKGQPQHF. The CDR3 DNA reads TGCAGTGCTAGAGGAGACAGTAAGGGTCAGCCCCAGCATTTT.

The rearrangement uses TRBV4-1 and TRBJ2-5, with 7 bases aligning to TRBD2. The CDR3 covers 14 residues. The J segment lost 5 bases and the V segment lost 3 bases, leaving 6 bases of the junction unmatched. The V gene's germline CDR1 is MGHRA and CDR2 YSYEKL. CDR3 sequence reads: CASSQYGGGETQYF. CDR3 coding DNA: TGCGCCAGCAGCCAGTACGGGGGAGGGGAGACCCAGTACTTC.

CDR3 residues: CASSLGLAGMYEQYF. Written as DNA, the CDR3 is TGTGCCAGTAGTCTCGGACTGGCGGGTATGTACGAGCAGTACTTC. This chain joins TRBV19 and TRBJ2-7, with D possibly being TRBD2 (5 bases). From germline, CDR1 is LNHDA and CDR2 SQIVND (reference sequence). This CDR3 spans 15 amino acids. V was cut by 5 bases and J by 4 bases, with 18 bases left in between.

This clonotype was seen a handful of times. The rearrangement links TRBV5-1 to TRBJ2-7; TRBD2 matches at 12 bases. Trimming took 4 bases from V and 4 from J; bases not matched to a gene: 6. The CDR3 has 15 amino acids. Germline V gives CDR1 SGHRS, CDR2 YFSETQ. The CDR3 loop reads CASSQTSGSGYEQYF. In DNA, the CDR3 is TGCGCCAGCAGCCAGACTAGCGGGAGCGGGTACGAGCAGTACTTC.

This clonotype was recorded a few times. The genes are TRBV20-1 and TRBJ2-4, with TRBD2 matching 9 bases. Trimming took 0 bases from V and 15 from J; bases not matched to a gene: 18. CDR3 length: 16 residues. Germline lookup yields CDR1 DFQATT and CDR2 SNEGSKA (reference sequence). As DNA, the CDR3 is TGCAGTGCTAGAGATTGGGGCGGACTAGCGTCCGGAAATTGGTACTTC. It yields the protein CSARDWGGLASGNWYF.

This clonotype was seen ten or more times. J is TRBJ2-1 and V is TRBV11-2; tentative D call: TRBD2 (5 bases). Trimming removed 6 bases at V and 0 bases at J, with 12 bases between. Germline V CDR1 and CDR2: SGHAT, FQNNGV. The CDR3 extends over 15 amino acids. In DNA, the CDR3 is TGTGCCAGCAGTCTCGGACTCAGCTCCTACAATGAGCAGTTCTTC. It translates to CASSLGLSSYNEQFF.

A word on this clonotype: This could be a read error, since a much larger clone is one nucleotide away. The chain employs TRBV11-2 and TRBJ2-1; D might be TRBD2 (5 bases). Germline-derived CDR1 and CDR2 are SGHAT and FQNNGV. This CDR3 has 16 residues. CDR3 bases: TGTGCCAGCAGCCGGCGGACTCTCAACTCCCACAATGAGCAGTTCTTC. This codes for CASSRRTLNSHNEQFF. Full variable domain (outside the CDR3, taken from reference TRBV11-2 and TRBJ2-1): EAGVAQSPRYKIIEKRQSVAFWCNPISGHATLYWYQQILGQGPKLLIQFQNNGVVDDSQLPKDRFSAERLKGVDSTLKIQPAKLEDSAVYLCASSRRTLNSHNEQFFGPGTRLTVL.

This clonotype has a handful of counts. The CDR3 protein is CASSRSGNLGEQYF. Here the CDR3 DNA reads TGTGCCAGCAGCCGATCTGGGAATTTAGGGGAGCAGTACTTC. The rearrangement uses TRBV7-9 and TRBJ2-7; no clear D gene. Trimming removed 5 bases from V and 7 bases from J, with 18 bases in between. Per germline, CDR1 SEHNR and CDR2 FQNEAQ (reference sequence). The CDR3 is 14 amino acids.

V gene TRBV5-1 combines with J gene TRBJ1-5; the D is unclear. CDR1 SGHRS and CDR2 YFSETQ come from the germline V gene. Between the trimmed V and J ends, which lost 0 bases and 3 bases, there was a span of 7 bases. This CDR3 spans 14 amino acids. CDR3 sequence (DNA): TGCGCCAGCAGCTTGGACGGACTCAATCAGCCCCAGCATTTT. It is translated as CASSLDGLNQPQHF.

This clonotype was recorded many times. V is TRBV6-1 and J is TRBJ2-5; 9 bases line up with TRBD2. After removal of 2 bases from V and 3 bases from J, the junction contained 7 bases not matched to a gene. CDR1 and CDR2 from the germline V gene are MNHNS and SASEGT. The CDR3 loop spans 16 amino acids. The CDR3 is CASSEIGREGKETQYF. The CDR3 DNA reads as TGTGCCAGCAGTGAAATTGGGCGGGAGGGTAAAGAGACCCAGTACTTC.

This clonotype was seen a handful of times. This rearrangement joins TRBV20-1 to TRBJ2-5; D gene uncertain. The CDR3 is 12 residues long. V lost 5 bases and J 3 bases, leaving 10 bases between the germline ends. Germline CDR1 is DFQATT and CDR2 is SNEGSKA (reference sequence). The CDR3 is CSAYDSKETQYF. The DNA for the CDR3 is TGCAGTGCTTATGATTCGAAAGAGACCCAGTACTTC.

This clonotype occurred a few times. The CDR3 region has the DNA TGCGCCAGCGGGGGGACTAGCGGGCGGAATGAGCAGTTCTTC. It encodes CASGGTSGRNEQFF. V and J are TRBV5-1 and TRBJ2-1; 12 positions agree with TRBD2. The V gene's germline CDR1 is SGHRS and CDR2 YFSETQ. V shed 7 bases and J 7 bases; nucleotides not matched to a gene: 6. The CDR3 loop spans 14 amino acids.

This clonotype showed up many times. The rearrangement links TRBV12-3 or TRBV12-4 to TRBJ2-2; tentatively, D is TRBD2 (5 bases). The length of the CDR3 is 13 residues. Trimming took off 5 bases at V and 6 bases at J, with 10 bases between the two ends. CDR3 in DNA: TGTGCCAGCAGTCTAGGACTGGCCGGGGAGCTGTTTTTT. Its protein is CASSLGLAGELFF.

This sequence joins TRBV20-1 and TRBJ2-7; possible D gene TRBD1, 6 bases. The CDR3 contains 17 residues. Germline CDR1 DFQATT, CDR2 SNEGSKA (reference sequence). V gave up 5 bases and J gave up 2 bases, with 25 bases separating them. In DNA, the CDR3 is TGCAGTGCTTGGGGCCCAAAGGCCTCTACAGGGACCTACGAGCAGTACTTC. Protein product: CSAWGPKASTGTYEQYF.

This clonotype was found many times. V and J are TRBV5-1 and TRBJ2-7; 9 nucleotides align to TRBD1. The CDR3 is made up of 16 amino acids. Germline V gene data show CDR1 as SGHRS and CDR2 as YFSETQ. V lost 4 bases, J lost 4 bases, and 12 bases stayed unmatched. The CDR3 DNA follows: TGCGCCAGCAGCCCAGCCGGGGGACAGGGTTTTTACGAGCAGTACTTC. Its translation: CASSPAGGQGFYEQYF.

This clonotype was seen a few times. The V gene is TRBV19, the J gene TRBJ2-1; 12 positions match TRBD2. The CDR3 contains 15 residues. CDR1 and CDR2 from the germline V gene are LNHDA and SQIVND (reference sequence). V was clipped by 5 bases and J by 4 bases; unmatched bases: 3. CDR3 protein: CASSGTSGFYNEQFF. As DNA, the CDR3 is TGTGCCAGTAGTGGGACTAGCGGGTTTTACAATGAGCAGTTCTTC.

This clonotype was observed at least ten times. The chain links TRBV10-2 to TRBJ1-1; no reliable D call. Between the trimmed V and J ends, which lost 3 bases and 1 base, there was a span of 9 bases. The CDR3 consists of 14 residues. Germline V gene data show CDR1 as WSHSY and CDR2 as SAAADI. The CDR3, as DNA: TGCGCCAGCAGTGATCGTGGTTCGAACACTGAAGCTTTCTTT. This gives the protein CASSDRGSNTEAFF.

This clonotype has more than one count but fewer than ten. The genes are TRBV4-2 and TRBJ2-7; D is possibly TRBD1 or TRBD2 (5 bases each). Germline-derived CDR1 and CDR2 are LGHNA and YNFKEQ. Trimming removed 2 bases at V and 7 bases at J, with 21 bases between. The CDR3 runs 16 residues. The CDR3 sequence is CASSQLGDPSHGEQYF. The CDR3 coding sequence is TGTGCCAGCAGCCAATTGGGGGACCCGTCGCATGGTGAGCAGTACTTC.

This clonotype appeared many times. The J gene is TRBJ2-1, the V gene TRBV6-5; D is uncertain. V lost 0 bases and J lost 4, with 13 bases in between. This CDR3 has 16 residues. CDR1 and CDR2 (germline): MNHEY, SVGAGI. The DNA of the CDR3 is TGTGCCAGCAGTTACTCGACCGGGCTCGGGTACAATGAGCAGTTCTTC. Translating gives CASSYSTGLGYNEQFF.

The rearrangement links TRBV2 to TRBJ2-2, with a weak D call TRBD2 (6 bases). The germline V gene has CDR1 SNHLY and CDR2 FYNNEI. Trimming pared 8 bases from V and 3 bases from J, leaving 22 bases between. The CDR3 extends over 17 amino acids. CDR3 nucleotides: TGTGCCAGCTGTAGACCCCGGGACTTAGCGGACACCGGGGAGCTGTTTTTT. Protein sequence: CASCRPRDLADTGELFF.

This clonotype has at least ten counts. The chain combines TRBV20-1 with TRBJ1-1, with 7 bases aligning to TRBD1. Germline V lookup: CDR1 DFQATT, CDR2 SNEGSKA (reference sequence). Germline trimming cut 0 bases from V and 5 bases from J; bases unmatched to any gene: 3. The CDR3 contains 13 residues. Here the CDR3 reads CSARERTGTEAFF. Here the CDR3 DNA reads TGCAGTGCTAGAGAGAGGACAGGTACTGAAGCTTTCTTT.

This clonotype was seen at least ten times. This sequence joins TRBV14 and TRBJ1-2, with 11 bases that match TRBD1. The CDR3 covers 15 residues. CDR1 and CDR2 (germline): SGHDN, FVKESK. V lost 3 bases, J lost 4 bases, and 4 bases stayed unmatched. As DNA, the CDR3 is TGTGCCAGCAGCCACCGGACAGGGGGCTTCTATGGCTACACCTTC. Translation gives CASSHRTGGFYGYTF.

A note on this clonotype: This may be a read error: a much more frequent sequence differs by one nucleotide. The chain couples TRBV20-1 to TRBJ2-3; D is unresolved. The V end lost 7 bases, the J end lost 3 bases, and 5 bases lay between the germline ends. The germline CDR1 and CDR2 sequences are DFQATT and SNEGSKA (reference sequence). The CDR3 has 10 residues. CDR3 sequence: CSVPTDTQYF. CDR3 bases: TGCAGTGTGCCGACAGATACGCAGTATTTT.